These T cell receptor beta chains were read from a single sample in a study of blood T cell repertoires in COVID-19. Profiling relied on immunoSEQ multiplex PCR, and the TCRdb table lists in-frame clones only, not all of them. The table has roughly 250,000 clones, roughly 88% seen once. Material: peripheral blood. The receptors stem from a woman between 40 and 55 years old who had recovered from COVID-19. The CDR3 runs from the conserved cysteine through the conserved F or W. The order of the fields is J gene, V gene, D gene, clone size, CDR3 protein, CDR3 DNA. D genes are given only for firm matches. Where a row states a size, it is once, few, many or the class of an expanded clone; other rows omit it.

TRBJ1-6 TRBV28 TRBD1 NA CASSRMQGASSPLHF TGTGCCAGCAGCCGAATGCAGGGGGCGAGTTCACCCCTCCACTTT
TRBJ1-2 TRBV29-1 NA NA CSVEGNYTGRDYGYTF TGCAGCGTTGAAGGGAATTATACAGGGCGGGACTATGGCTACACCTTC
TRBJ2-7 TRBV18 NA NA CASSPLAAYEQYF TGTGCCAGCTCACCATTGGCAGCCTACGAGCAGTACTTC
TRBJ1-2 TRBV19 TRBD1 NA CASSIGDRSNYGYTF TGTGCCAGTAGTATAGGGGACAGGTCGAACTATGGCTACACCTTC
TRBJ1-2 TRBV7-2 TRBD1 NA CASRETGGRGYGYTF TGTGCCAGCAGGGAAACAGGGGGCCGAGGCTATGGCTACACCTTC
TRBJ1-6 TRBV5-1 NA NA CASSLGQRGSPLHF TGCGCCAGCAGCTTGGGGCAACGGGGTTCACCCCTCCACTTT
TRBJ2-7 TRBV5-1 TRBD2 NA CASSLVGGSTDEQYF TGCGCCAGCAGCTTGGTTGGCGGGAGTACTGACGAGCAGTACTTC
TRBJ2-3 TRBV12-5 NA NA CASGLATRDTQYF TGTGCTAGTGGTTTGGCGACGAGGGATACGCAGTATTTT
TRBJ1-3 TRBV7-6 TRBD1 NA CASSPRTGGAGNTIYF TGTGCCAGCAGCCCCAGGACAGGGGGCGCGGGAAACACCATATATTTT
TRBJ2-5 TRBV5-1 TRBD2 NA CASSPTSGIAQETQYF TGCGCCAGCAGCCCTACTAGCGGGATAGCCCAAGAGACCCAGTACTTC
TRBJ2-3 TRBV11-2 NA NA CASSHTDTQYF TGTGCCAGCAGCCACACAGATACGCAGTATTTT
TRBJ1-1 TRBV18 NA NA CASSQTQTVNTEAFF TGTGCCAGCTCACAAACCCAGACAGTGAACACTGAAGCTTTCTTT
TRBJ1-2 TRBV7-7 TRBD1 NA CASSIRGQGAGNYGYTF TGTGCTAGCAGCATTAGAGGGCAGGGGGCGGGTAACTATGGCTACACCTTC
TRBJ2-5 TRBV5-1 NA NA CASSLATQVRETQYF TGCGCCAGCAGCCTTGCGACACAAGTACGGGAGACCCAGTACTTC
TRBJ1-2 TRBV30 TRBD1 NA CAWEGTGANYGYTF TGTGCCTGGGAGGGGACAGGGGCTAACTATGGCTACACCTTC
TRBJ2-7 TRBV6-2/TRBV6-3 NA NA CASSGEGELHEQYF TGTGCCAGCAGTGGAGAGGGGGAATTACACGAGCAGTACTTC
TRBJ2-2 TRBV19 NA NA CASSIVGGFNTGELFF TGTGCCAGTAGTATAGTTGGGGGGTTTAACACCGGGGAGCTGTTTTTT
TRBJ2-5 TRBV4-1 TRBD1 NA CASSQSRKPGQNQETQYF TGCGCCAGCAGCCAATCAAGGAAACCGGGACAGAACCAAGAGACCCAGTACTTC
TRBJ2-1 TRBV27 TRBD2 NA CASVPGRRETRHEQFF TGTGCCAGCGTTCCGGGAAGGCGGGAGACCCGTCATGAGCAGTTCTTC
TRBJ1-5 TRBV2 TRBD1 NA CASRGQENQPQHF TGTGCCAGCAGAGGACAGGAAAATCAGCCCCAGCATTTT
TRBJ1-5 TRBV5-4 NA NA CASKLWANYSNQPQHF TGTGCCAGCAAGTTGTGGGCGAATTATAGCAATCAGCCCCAGCATTTT
TRBJ1-2 TRBV7-2 NA NA CASSLPAGGDYGYTF TGTGCCAGCAGCTTACCGGCAGGAGGGGACTATGGCTACACCTTC
TRBJ1-2 TRBV29-1 TRBD1 NA CSVDRGQWERGYTF TGCAGCGTTGACCGGGGACAGTGGGAGCGGGGCTACACCTTC
TRBJ2-7 TRBV11-3 TRBD2 NA CASSRIAGHEQYF TGTGCCAGCAGCCGGATAGCGGGCCACGAGCAGTACTTC
TRBJ2-7 TRBV6-6 TRBD2 NA CASSPSGLAVYEQYF TGTGCCAGCTCCCCCTCGGGGCTAGCGGTCTACGAGCAGTACTTC
TRBJ1-1 TRBV9 TRBD1 NA CASSFLSGTGDRAFF TGTGCCAGCAGCTTTCTTTCCGGGACAGGGGATCGAGCTTTCTTT
TRBJ2-7 TRBV5-5 NA NA CASSLAGLAYEQYF TGTGCCAGCAGCTTGGCGGGACTGGCCTACGAGCAGTACTTC
TRBJ2-2 TRBV7-3 NA NA CASSREALGVGELFF TGTGCCAGCAGCCGGGAAGCCCTGGGTGTCGGGGAGCTGTTTTTT
TRBJ2-7 TRBV7-2 NA few CASSLNLHYEQYF TGTGCCAGCAGCTTAAACTTGCACTACGAGCAGTACTTC
TRBJ2-6 TRBV6-6 NA many CASFTGANVLTF TGTGCCAGCTTTACTGGGGCCAACGTCCTGACTTTC
TRBJ2-2 TRBV3-1/TRBV3-2 TRBD2 NA CASSQDQLAGVVSGELFF TGTGCCAGCAGCCAAGACCAACTAGCGGGAGTCGTTTCGGGGGAGCTGTTTTTT
TRBJ2-3 TRBV7-2 TRBD2 few CATSTSGRTDTQYF TGTGCCACCTCGACTAGCGGCCGCACAGATACGCAGTATTTT
TRBJ2-5 TRBV15 TRBD1 NA CATSRDPPGQIQETQYF TGTGCCACCAGCAGAGATCCACCGGGACAGATCCAAGAGACCCAGTACTTC
TRBJ2-5 TRBV2 TRBD2 NA CASSLWTSGLETQYF TGTGCCAGCAGTTTATGGACTAGCGGGTTAGAGACCCAGTACTTC
TRBJ2-7 TRBV6-5 NA NA CASGRRPGGYTEQYF TGTGCCAGCGGGCGGCGTCCAGGGGGGTATACGGAGCAGTACTTC